The source of this T cell receptor beta chain is a study of PD-L1 blockade in urothelial cancer. Overall study: Patients went on atezolizumab at some point between 2014 and 2015, receiving 1,200 mg intravenously every 3 weeks. Once treatment had started, blood was analyzed at 3 weeks (second dose) and again at 6 weeks. Notes on the study in general: Greater 3-week expansion of tumor-associated blood clones was recorded for durable-benefit patients.

The time point is: peripheral blood 6 weeks after treatment start. The patients had locally advanced or metastatic urothelial carcinoma. With regard to this clone: Its matching antigen is unknown.

The CDR3 runs to 15 residues. The J segment lost 10 bases and the V segment lost 1 base, leaving 6 bases of the junction unmatched. The germline CDR1 and CDR2 sequences are LNHNV and YYDKDF (reference sequence). Data came from immunoSEQ multiplex PCR; TCRdb stores just in-frame clones and leaves some out. The profile shows tens of thousands of clones, about 90% of them singletons. The input for sequencing was PBMCs, taken around atezolizumab (anti-PD-L1) treatment. The chain couples TRBV15 to TRBJ1-4; TRBD1 aligns across 10 bases. The clonotype was recovered from an older man with urothelial cancer. DNA for the CDR3: TGTGCCACCAGCAGAGCCGGGACAGGGGTTCGAAAACTGTTTTTT. Protein: CATSRAGTGVRKLFF.